These 31 T cell receptor beta chains were sequenced from one sample in a study of cytomegalovirus exposure and HLA in healthy donors. The PCR employed 60 Vbeta primers together with 13 Jbeta primers. The table came from immunoSEQ multiplex PCR; TCRdb's copy has only in-frame clones and leaves some out. Its listing shows 45,000 or so clones. The source material was PBMCs. The origin of the receptors is a male donor in good health and CMV-seronegative.

This chain links TRBV6-1 with TRBJ1-1; D ambiguous. Germline lookup yields CDR1 MNHNS and CDR2 SASEGT. Trimming removed 2 bases from V and 4 bases from J, with 8 bases in between. The CDR3 is 13 amino acids. CDR3 DNA sequence: TGTGCCAGCAGTGAACTATTCTTCACTGAAGCTTTCTTT. Translating it yields CASSELFFTEAFF.

The chain joins TRBV25-1 to TRBJ1-4; D call uncertain. This CDR3 has 16 amino acids. Deletions cut 3 bases from V and 6 bases from J, with 17 bases between. Germline V CDR1 and CDR2: MGHDK, SYGVNS. The CDR3 DNA reads as TGTGCCAGCAGTGACCCGGTCGGGTTTCTATATGAAAAACTGTTTTTT. Translated, it gives CASSDPVGFLYEKLFF.

This sequence joins TRBV5-6 and TRBJ1-1, with TRBD1 as a possible D gene (6 bases). The CDR3 extends over 16 amino acids. V lost 4 bases to trimming and J lost 1 base, with 17 bases between them. The V gene's germline CDR1 is SGHDT and CDR2 YYEEEE. The CDR3 DNA reads TGTGCCAGCAGCCTGTCTTTCAGGGGTGGGAACACTGAAGCTTTCTTT. Its protein product is CASSLSFRGGNTEAFF.

The chain joins TRBV18 to TRBJ2-3; D is unclear. The V end was cut by 2 bases, the J end by 6 bases, with 21 bases between. CDR3 length: 17 amino acids. From germline, CDR1 is KGHSH and CDR2 LQKENI. Here the CDR3 DNA reads TGTGCCAGCTCACCATTAGGTACAGCCGAGCAGGATGATACGCAGTATTTT. The encoded protein is CASSPLGTAEQDDTQYF.

The chain combines TRBV11-2 with TRBJ1-1; 8 bases align to TRBD1. Looked up from germline, CDR1 is SGHAT and CDR2 is FQNNGV. With V trimmed by 5 bases and J by 0 bases, 5 bases remained unmatched. CDR3 length: 15 amino acids. The CDR3 loop is CASSPQGAVNTEAFF. Here the CDR3 DNA reads TGTGCCAGCAGCCCCCAGGGGGCGGTGAACACTGAAGCTTTCTTT.

The rearrangement links TRBV9 to TRBJ1-1; 8 bases agree with TRBD1. V dropped 3 bases and J dropped 0; count of bases not matched to a gene: 4. Per the germline V gene, CDR1 is SGDLS and CDR2 is YYNGEE. The CDR3 runs to 15 residues. For the CDR3, the DNA is TGTGCCAGCAGCGATAACAGGGGGTTGAACACTGAAGCTTTCTTT. It translates to CASSDNRGLNTEAFF.

The chain is built from TRBV6-5 and TRBJ2-7; tentative D call: TRBD2 (7 bases). Germline V gene sequence: CDR1 MNHEY, CDR2 SVGAGI. This CDR3 has 15 amino acids. Between the trimmed V and J ends, which lost 7 bases and 2 bases, there was a span of 18 bases. The CDR3: CASTMRGGATYEQYF. In DNA form, the CDR3 reads TGTGCCAGCACCATGAGGGGGGGGGCGACCTACGAGCAGTACTTC.

Comments on this clone: Other DNA sequences of this sample code for an identical CDR3. The chain recombines TRBV6-5 with TRBJ1-5; D ambiguous. This CDR3 comprises 15 residues. The germline gives CDR1 MNHEY, CDR2 SVGAGI. Trimming took 0 bases from V and 1 from J, leaving 7 bases between them. In DNA form, the CDR3 reads TGTGCCAGCAGTTACTCGGGAGGGAGCAATCAGCCCCAGCATTTT. Its translation is CASSYSGGSNQPQHF.

V gene TRBV25-1 combines with J gene TRBJ1-1, with D possibly TRBD1 on 6 matching bases. The CDR3 has 13 residues. With 5 bases removed from V and 6 bases from J, the gap between germline ends came to 13 bases. CDR1 and CDR2 (germline): MGHDK, SYGVNS. For the CDR3, the DNA is TGTGCCAGCAGTCCCGGGACAATCCCTGAAGCTTTCTTT. Its protein product is CASSPGTIPEAFF.

The chain joins TRBV10-2 to TRBJ2-5; 8 bases are a match to TRBD2. V was pared by 0 bases and J by 0 bases, with 3 bases of the junction left unmatched. Germline V gene sequence: CDR1 WSHSY, CDR2 SAAADI. This CDR3 has 16 amino acids. CDR3 DNA sequence: TGCGCCAGCAGTGAGTCCGGACTAGCTTACCAAGAGACCCAGTACTTC. This codes for CASSESGLAYQETQYF.

The chain links TRBV5-1 to TRBJ2-1, with D perhaps matching TRBD2 (7 bases). The CDR3 totals 15 residues. Per the germline V gene, CDR1 is SGHRS and CDR2 is YFSETQ. V lost 1 base and J lost 3, with 11 bases in between. CDR3 region: CASSLTGGLYNEQFF. The CDR3 DNA is TGCGCCAGCAGCTTGACGGGGGGCCTCTACAATGAGCAGTTCTTC. The variable domain in full, completed from reference TRBV5-1 and TRBJ2-1, reads KAGVTQTPRYLIKTRGQQVTLSCSPISGHRSVSWYQQTPGQGLQFLFEYFSETQRNKGNFPGRFSGRQFSNSRSEMNVSTLELGDSALYLCASSLTGGLYNEQFFGPGTRLTVL.

This clone is deemed medium-sized by its frequency. V is TRBV6-6 and J is TRBJ2-7; TRBD1 agrees at 7 bases. The CDR3 consists of 15 residues. J was trimmed by 0 bases and V by 2 bases; bases with no gene match: 4. CDR1 and CDR2 from the germline V gene are MNHNY and SVGAGI (reference sequence). The CDR3 DNA is TGTGCCAGCAGTTACGCCGGGACAGCCTCCTACGAGCAGTACTTC. Encoded protein: CASSYAGTASYEQYF.

The chain joins TRBV4-3 to TRBJ1-1, with a tentative D call TRBD1 (5 bases). Germline-derived CDR1 and CDR2 are LGHNA and YSLEER. V dropped 8 bases and J dropped 1 base, with 17 bases sitting between them. The CDR3 is 15 residues long. CDR3 protein: CASHKDHQGNTEAFF. The DNA of the CDR3 is TGCGCCAGCCATAAGGACCACCAGGGGAACACTGAAGCTTTCTTT.

This rearrangement joins TRBV19 to TRBJ1-6, with D perhaps matching TRBD1 (5 bases). CDR1 and CDR2 from the germline V gene are LNHDA and SQIVND (reference sequence). There are 15 residues in the CDR3. V lost 5 bases and J lost 7, with 15 bases in between. Written as DNA, the CDR3 is TGTGCCAGTAGTCCTAATACAGGACTAAATTCACCCCTCCACTTT. Encoded protein: CASSPNTGLNSPLHF.

The chain has TRBV9 and TRBJ2-3; D is ambiguous. CDR1 is SGDLS and CDR2 is YYNGEE in the germline V gene. The V end was cut by 3 bases, the J end by 6 bases, with 11 bases between. This CDR3 contains 13 residues. The CDR3 sequence: CASSADTFDTQYF. CDR3 bases: TGTGCCAGCAGCGCCGACACTTTCGATACGCAGTATTTT.

J is TRBJ2-3 and V is TRBV20-1; TRBD2 aligns across 9 bases. The V and J ends lost 7 bases and 4 bases, in that order; junction bases with no gene match: 0. The germline CDR1 and CDR2 sequences are DFQATT and SNEGSKA (reference sequence). The CDR3 consists of 11 residues. CDR3 coding DNA: TGCAGTGGCGGGGGGGCAGATACGCAGTATTTT. Translation: CSGGGADTQYF.

The chain carries TRBV5-6 and TRBJ1-2; 11 nucleotides match TRBD1. The CDR3 contains 14 residues. V dropped 4 bases and J dropped 6; count of bases not matched to a gene: 5. The germline V gene encodes CDR1 SGHDT and CDR2 YYEEEE. The CDR3 is CASSLGTGGNGYTF. The DNA for the CDR3 is TGTGCCAGCAGCCTAGGGACAGGGGGTAATGGCTACACCTTC.

CDR3: CASSLVLLANYGYTF. CDR3 sequence (DNA): TGTGCCAGCAGCTTGGTTCTTCTAGCTAACTATGGCTACACCTTC. This sequence joins TRBV5-6 and TRBJ1-2, with D unclear. Germline CDR1 SGHDT, CDR2 YYEEEE. Trimming left V 0 bases short and J 0 bases short, with 9 bases between. This CDR3 region has 15 residues.

The chain links TRBV4-1 to TRBJ1-5; 10 positions agree with TRBD1. The V gene's germline CDR1 is MGHRA and CDR2 YSYEKL. The ends lost 3 bases at V and 6 bases at J; junction bases unmatched: 5. The CDR3 is 15 amino acids. CDR3 nucleotide sequence: TGCGCCAGCAGCCAGGCGGACAGGGGGGTTCAGCCCCAGCATTTT. It translates to CASSQADRGVQPQHF.

This chain connects TRBV2 to TRBJ2-3, with D possibly TRBD2 on 5 matching bases. The germline CDR1 and CDR2 sequences are SNHLY and FYNNEI. V dropped 7 bases and J dropped 3 bases, with 11 bases sitting between them. The CDR3 sequence is 13 residues long. In DNA form, the CDR3 reads TGTGCCAGCAACGGGGTAGGGACAGATACGCAGTATTTT. Protein: CASNGVGTDTQYF.

The rearrangement uses TRBV4-2 and TRBJ2-7; TRBD1 matches 8 bases. This CDR3 has 14 residues. After removal of 5 bases from V and 5 bases from J, the junction contained 8 bases not matched to a gene. CDR1 and CDR2 (germline): LGHNA, YNFKEQ. CDR3 residues: CASSSRTGPNEQYF. CDR3 in DNA: TGTGCCAGCAGCTCCCGGACAGGGCCCAACGAGCAGTACTTC.

This chain links TRBV7-9 with TRBJ1-2, with TRBD1 as a possible D gene (6 bases). V lost 5 bases and J 4 bases, leaving 20 bases between the germline ends. Per the germline V gene, CDR1 is SEHNR and CDR2 is FQNEAQ (reference sequence). This CDR3 has 16 amino acids. In nucleotides, the CDR3 is TGTGCCAGCAGCCTCCAAATGGACAGCCTGATCTATGGCTACACCTTC. It is translated as CASSLQMDSLIYGYTF.

The chain has TRBV27 and TRBJ1-2, with a possible D match to TRBD1 (6 bases). The CDR3 runs 15 residues. With 0 bases removed from V and 6 bases from J, the gap between germline ends came to 14 bases. From germline, CDR1 is MNHEY and CDR2 SMNVEV (reference sequence). CDR3 region: CASSLSRGGVDGYTF. The DNA for the CDR3 is TGTGCCAGCAGTTTATCGAGGGGGGGAGTCGATGGCTACACCTTC.

The chain has TRBV5-1 and TRBJ1-1, with 7 positions matching TRBD1. The ends lost 0 bases at V and 0 bases at J; junction bases unmatched: 2. The CDR3 is 15 amino acids. Per the germline V gene, CDR1 is SGHRS and CDR2 is YFSETQ. This chain's CDR3 is CASSLADRMNTEAFF. CDR3 nucleotides: TGCGCCAGCAGCTTGGCGGACAGGATGAACACTGAAGCTTTCTTT.

This chain links TRBV30 with TRBJ2-2, with 9 bases that match TRBD1. The V and J ends lost 5 bases and 0 bases, in that order; junction bases with no gene match: 7. The germline V gene encodes CDR1 GTSNPN and CDR2 SVGIG (reference sequence). This CDR3 is built from 16 residues. The CDR3 DNA is TGTGCCTGGGATGGGGGGACAGGGTCGAACACCGGGGAGCTGTTTTTT. This sequence encodes CAWDGGTGSNTGELFF.

The CDR3 loop is CAWNQRVGTGVYGYTF. Here the CDR3 DNA reads TGTGCCTGGAATCAAAGGGTTGGGACAGGGGTTTATGGCTACACCTTC. The chain uses TRBV30 and TRBJ1-2, with 10 bases matching TRBD1. Germline-derived CDR1 and CDR2 are GTSNPN and SVGIG (reference sequence). The V and J ends lost 4 bases and 5 bases, in that order; junction bases with no gene match: 13. The CDR3 covers 16 residues.

CDR3 residues: CATSRENNRGREQYF. CDR3 bases: TGTGCCACCAGCAGAGAAAACAACAGGGGTCGTGAGCAGTACTTC. The gene calls are TRBV15 and TRBJ2-7, with 7 nucleotides matching TRBD1. Germline V gene lookup returns CDR1 LNHNV and CDR2 YYDKDF (reference sequence). The J segment lost 7 bases and the V segment lost 0 bases, leaving 9 bases of the junction unmatched. This CDR3 has 15 amino acids.

Regarding this clone: The germline gene is not matched at one end of the junction; a read error may be the cause. The genes are TRBV6-6 and TRBJ2-1; 10 nucleotides align to TRBD1. The CDR3 runs to 16 residues. Germline lookup yields CDR1 MNHNY and CDR2 SVGAGI (reference sequence). The CDR3 DNA follows: TGTGCCAGCAGTGACTCGTCCGGGACAGGGGCGGATGAGCAGTTCTTC. Protein product: CASSDSSGTGADEQFF.

This rearrangement joins TRBV7-9 to TRBJ1-1; TRBD1 matches at 7 bases. Looked up from germline, CDR1 is SEHNR and CDR2 is FQNEAQ (reference sequence). V gave up 6 bases and J gave up 1 base; unmatched junction bases: 8. The CDR3 covers 15 residues. The chain's CDR3 is CASSRGQTANTEAFF. The CDR3, as DNA: TGTGCCAGCAGTAGGGGACAGACGGCGAACACTGAAGCTTTCTTT.

The chain recombines TRBV29-1 with TRBJ2-1; tentatively, D is TRBD1 (5 bases). Germline values: CDR1 SQVTM, CDR2 ANQGSEA. The CDR3 sequence is 12 residues long. Trimming took 5 bases from V and 6 from J, leaving 11 bases between them. The CDR3 DNA is TGCAGCGTTTATTACAGGTTCAATGAGCAGTTCTTC. It codes for CSVYYRFNEQFF.

The chain employs TRBV27 and TRBJ2-7, with a weak D call TRBD1 (5 bases). CDR1 and CDR2 from the germline V gene are MNHEY and SMNVEV (reference sequence). This CDR3 region has 13 residues. The ends were cut back, 3 bases at V and 5 bases at J, with 11 bases in the middle. CDR3 DNA sequence: TGTGCCAGCAGTTTCAGGGTGTCGCACGAGCAGTACTTC. Encoded protein: CASSFRVSHEQYF.